One and the same sample provided the 27 T cell receptor beta chains below, sequenced in a study of cytomegalovirus exposure and HLA in healthy donors. PCR involved 60 Vbeta and 13 Jbeta primers. Sequencing used immunoSEQ multiplex PCR; TCRdb keeps in-frame clones, though not all of them. This table holds 90,000 to 100,000 clones, roughly three quarters found once. The sequenced sample consisted of PBMCs. The source is a female donor in good health and CMV-seronegative.

This clone was seen a single time. J is TRBJ2-2 and V is TRBV5-1, with 8 positions matching TRBD2. The CDR3 length is 15 residues. The germline V gene encodes CDR1 SGHRS and CDR2 YFSETQ. The ends lost 2 bases at V and 3 bases at J; junction bases unmatched: 3. CDR3 nucleotides: TGCGCCAGCAGCTTAATCGGGGGGGACACCGGGGAGCTGTTTTTT. Translating gives CASSLIGGDTGELFF.

V and J are TRBV7-6 and TRBJ2-1; perhaps TRBD2 as D (6 bases). This CDR3 is built from 15 residues. The V and J ends lost 5 bases and 5 bases respectively, with 16 bases between them. The germline gives CDR1 SGHVS, CDR2 FNYEAQ. As DNA, the CDR3 is TGTGCCAGCAGCAGGCCCGGAGGGCTCGACAATGAGCAGTTCTTC. Translating it yields CASSRPGGLDNEQFF.

The table lists this clone with a few counts. Different DNA sequences within this sample yield the same CDR3. The V call is TRBV7-8, the J call TRBJ2-7, with D possibly TRBD1 on 6 matching bases. Germline-derived CDR1 and CDR2 are SGHVS and FQNEAQ. This CDR3 comprises 15 residues. V was shortened by 0 bases and J by 0 bases, with 9 bases between the two germline ends. Here the CDR3 DNA reads TGTGCCAGCAGCTTAGCGCAGGGGCCCTCCTACGAGCAGTACTTC. Its protein product is CASSLAQGPSYEQYF.

The chain recombines TRBV27 with TRBJ2-7; possibly TRBD1 for D (7 bases). Germline V gene data show CDR1 as MNHEY and CDR2 as SMNVEV (reference sequence). V was shortened by 5 bases and J by 2 bases, with 19 bases between the two germline ends. The CDR3 sequence is 16 residues long. The CDR3 loop is CASSNSWRGPPYEQYF. The CDR3 DNA is TGTGCCAGCAGTAATAGTTGGAGGGGGCCTCCCTACGAGCAGTACTTC.

The rearrangement uses TRBV29-1 and TRBJ2-7; possibly TRBD2 for D (5 bases). The V gene lost 5 bases and the J gene lost 2 bases, with 10 bases spanning the gap. The V gene's germline CDR1 is SQVTM and CDR2 ANQGSEA. The CDR3 is 12 amino acids. CDR3 amino acids: CSVRVTTYEQYF. The CDR3 DNA follows: TGCAGCGTTAGGGTGACTACCTACGAGCAGTACTTC.

The rearrangement uses TRBV15 and TRBJ2-3; D unresolved. The CDR3 covers 13 residues. V was pared by 1 base and J by 9 bases, with 11 bases between. Germline V CDR1 and CDR2: LNHNV, YYDKDF (reference sequence). CDR3: CATSRAEGSTQYF. CDR3 coding DNA: TGTGCCACCAGCAGAGCGGAAGGTAGCACGCAGTATTTT.

This clone was found a few times. The chain combines TRBV19 with TRBJ2-6; D might be TRBD2 (5 bases). The CDR3 is 16 amino acids. Trimming shortened V by 0 bases and J by 2 bases, and 8 bases separated the two germline ends. Germline V lookup: CDR1 LNHDA, CDR2 SQIVND (reference sequence). CDR3 DNA: TGTGCCAGTAGTATAGATCCGGGGACTGGGGCCAACGTCCTGACTTTC. Its translation: CASSIDPGTGANVLTF.

V is TRBV27 and J is TRBJ1-1; D remains ambiguous. The CDR3 length is 12 residues. Germline V gene lookup returns CDR1 MNHEY and CDR2 SMNVEV (reference sequence). Trimming removed 5 bases at V and 6 bases at J, with 10 bases between. In DNA, the CDR3 is TGTGCCAGCAGTACGCTAAGCGCTGAAGCTTTCTTT. This sequence encodes CASSTLSAEAFF.

The rearrangement links TRBV19 to TRBJ1-5; no reliable D call. CDR1 LNHDA and CDR2 SQIVND come from the germline V gene (reference sequence). The CDR3 length is 15 residues. Trimming stripped 3 bases from V and 2 bases from J, with 11 bases between. CDR3 loop: CASSIVLAGNQPQHF. In DNA, the CDR3 is TGTGCCAGTAGTATCGTACTCGCGGGCAATCAGCCCCAGCATTTT.

The chain joins TRBV28 to TRBJ2-5, with 7 bases aligning to TRBD1. V shed 5 bases and J 0 bases; nucleotides not matched to a gene: 6. From germline, CDR1 is MDHEN and CDR2 SYDVKM. This CDR3 region has 15 residues. In DNA, the CDR3 is TGTGCCAGCAGTCCCCACAGGGGTTACCAAGAGACCCAGTACTTC. The encoded protein is CASSPHRGYQETQYF.

J is TRBJ1-1 and V is TRBV7-3; D is unclear. The germline V gene has CDR1 SGHTA and CDR2 FQGTGA. There are 13 residues in the CDR3. Trimming pared 0 bases from V and 0 bases from J, leaving 2 bases between. CDR3 region: CASSLTMNTEAFF. The CDR3 DNA reads TGTGCCAGCAGCTTAACTATGAACACTGAAGCTTTCTTT.

About this clone itself: The junction and the germline gene differ at one end; a read error may be behind it. The sample carries other DNA sequences with the same CDR3. This rearrangement joins TRBV11-2 to TRBJ1-1, with unresolved D. The CDR3 is 15 amino acids. The germline gives CDR1 SGHAT, CDR2 FQNNGV. The chain's CDR3 is CASSLEANMNTEAFF. The CDR3 DNA is TGTGCCAGCAGCTTAGAGGCAAATATGAACACCGAAGCTTTCTTT.

This chain connects TRBV6-6 to TRBJ1-1; the match to TRBD1 covers 8 bases. CDR3 length: 14 amino acids. CDR1 MNHNY and CDR2 SVGAGI come from the germline V gene (reference sequence). V lost 2 bases and J lost 4; bases outside the gene matches: 3. This CDR3 is CASSYPQGVTEAFF. In nucleotides, the CDR3 is TGTGCCAGCAGTTACCCACAGGGGGTCACTGAAGCTTTCTTT.

The sample holds a few counts of this clone. J is TRBJ2-1 and V is TRBV5-1; 7 positions match TRBD1. Germline loops: CDR1 SGHRS, CDR2 YFSETQ. J was trimmed by 2 bases and V by 0 bases; bases with no gene match: 5. The CDR3 sequence is 16 residues long. The CDR3: CASSLDGQAPYNEQFF. The DNA of the CDR3 is TGCGCCAGCAGCTTGGATGGACAGGCCCCCTACAATGAGCAGTTCTTC.

This rearrangement joins TRBV7-3 to TRBJ2-7, with TRBD1 matching 8 bases. V lost 1 base, J lost 2 bases, and 16 bases stayed unmatched. Germline assignment: CDR1 SGHTA and CDR2 FQGTGA. The length of the CDR3 is 19 residues. CDR3 protein: CASSLIGTGISHPPYEQYF. The CDR3 bases are TGTGCCAGCAGCTTAATCGGGACAGGTATCTCCCATCCCCCCTACGAGCAGTACTTC.

The chain has TRBV5-5 and TRBJ2-6; D not resolved. Trimming stripped 4 bases from V and 4 bases from J, with 6 bases between. Germline loops: CDR1 SGHKS, CDR2 YYEKEE (reference sequence). This CDR3 comprises 13 residues. CDR3 DNA sequence: TGTGCCAGCAGCAACACGGGGGCCAACGTCCTGACTTTC. It is translated as CASSNTGANVLTF.

This sequence joins TRBV2 and TRBJ2-1; the D gene is possibly TRBD1 (5 bases). Between the trimmed V and J ends, which lost 8 bases and 5 bases, there was a span of 13 bases. Germline V gene lookup returns CDR1 SNHLY and CDR2 FYNNEI. The CDR3 loop spans 13 amino acids. In DNA form, the CDR3 reads TGTGCCAGCCGACAGAACGTAAACAATGAGCAGTTCTTC. Protein: CASRQNVNNEQFF.

The gene calls are TRBV29-1 and TRBJ1-1, with D unclear. Germline V CDR1 and CDR2: SQVTM, ANQGSEA. V lost 6 bases, J lost 1 base, and 12 bases lay in between. This CDR3 region has 13 residues. Here the CDR3 reads CSVEKTRNTEAFF. In DNA, the CDR3 is TGCAGCGTCGAAAAGACAAGGAACACTGAAGCTTTCTTT.

The J gene is TRBJ1-1, the V gene TRBV30; D not certain. V dropped 6 bases and J dropped 1 base, with 15 bases sitting between them. Per the germline V gene, CDR1 is GTSNPN and CDR2 is SVGIG (reference sequence). The CDR3 extends over 14 amino acids. CDR3 protein: CACPTRGENTEAFF. CDR3 sequence (DNA): TGTGCCTGCCCGACCCGGGGAGAGAACACTGAAGCTTTCTTT. Full variable domain (remainder filled in from reference TRBV30 and TRBJ1-1): SQTIHQWPATLVQPVGSPLSLECTVEGTSNPNLYWYRQAAGRGLQLLFYSVGIGQISSEVPQNLSASRPQDRQFILSSKKLLLSDSGFYLCACPTRGENTEAFFGQGTRLTVV.

This chain links TRBV5-4 with TRBJ2-3, with TRBD2 identical over 8 bases. There are 15 residues in the CDR3. J lost 3 bases, V lost 4 bases, and 7 bases had no gene match. Germline assignment: CDR1 SGHNT and CDR2 YYREEE (reference sequence). In nucleotides, the CDR3 is TGTGCCAGCAGCCCCGGGACTAGGGAAACAGATACGCAGTATTTT. This sequence encodes CASSPGTRETDTQYF.

The chain joins TRBV6-1 to TRBJ2-1, with TRBD2 identical over 11 bases. CDR1 is MNHNS, CDR2 SASEGT, per germline. V gave up 0 bases and J gave up 7 bases; unmatched junction bases: 5. The CDR3 has 16 residues. CDR3 nucleotides: TGTGCCAGCAGTGAAGCTCCTAGCGGGAGGATTAATGAGCAGTTCTTC. Protein product: CASSEAPSGRINEQFF.

This clone is judged large. The rearrangement links TRBV27 to TRBJ1-1, with a possible D match to TRBD1 (6 bases). Trimming cost V 2 bases and J 0 bases, with 13 bases left between them. The CDR3 runs 16 residues. CDR1 and CDR2 from the germline V gene are MNHEY and SMNVEV (reference sequence). The DNA of the CDR3 is TGTGCCAGCAGTTTAGAGGGGGGGTATATGAACACTGAAGCTTTCTTT. It encodes CASSLEGGYMNTEAFF.

DNA for the CDR3: TGTGCCAGCAGCGTAACAGGGGGGAACACCGGGGAGCTGTTTTTT. It yields the protein CASSVTGGNTGELFF. The V and J genes are TRBV9 and TRBJ2-2; 8 positions match TRBD1. This CDR3 has 15 residues. Germline CDR1 and CDR2: SGDLS and YYNGEE. The ends lost 1 base at V and 1 base at J; junction bases unmatched: 0.

The chain's CDR3 is CASSSGASGNTIYF. The CDR3 DNA follows: TGTGCCAGCAGTTCTGGGGCCTCTGGAAACACCATATATTTT. The genes are TRBV28 and TRBJ1-3, with D possibly matching TRBD1 (5 bases). The germline V gene has CDR1 MDHEN and CDR2 SYDVKM. Trimming stripped 4 bases from V and 0 bases from J, with 7 bases between. The CDR3 loop spans 14 amino acids. The variable domain in full, with the rest retrieved from reference TRBV28 and TRBJ1-3, is DVKVTQSSRYLVKRTGEKVFLECVQDMDHENMFWYRQDPGLGLRLIYFSYDVKMKEKGDIPEGYSVSREKKERFSLILESASTNQTSMYLCASSSGASGNTIYFGEGSWLTVV.

The chain has TRBV11-2 and TRBJ2-5; no reliable D call. Matching the DNA end better, TRBJ2-7 makes the J call doubtful. The CDR3 contains 16 residues. Germline assignment: CDR1 SGHAT and CDR2 FQNNGV. The CDR3 protein is CASSNPLFSPSYEQYF. The CDR3 nucleotides read TGTGCCAGCAGCAATCCTCTCTTCTCACCCTCCTACGAGCAGTACTTC.

J is TRBJ1-1 and V is TRBV11-2, with a weak D call TRBD1 (5 bases). Germline CDR1 and CDR2: SGHAT and FQNNGV. The CDR3 extends over 11 amino acids. For the CDR3, the DNA is TGTGGTGAGGGCCGGGGGACTGAAGCTTTCTTT. Translation gives CGEGRGTEAFF.

This clone was counted between two and nine times. The chain links TRBV29-1 to TRBJ2-3; tentative D call: TRBD2 (6 bases). Trimming shortened V by 3 bases and J by 0 bases, and 19 bases separated the two germline ends. The CDR3 has 17 amino acids. The germline CDR1 and CDR2 sequences are SQVTM and ANQGSEA. The CDR3 region is CSVEGNSGTESTDTQYF. DNA of the CDR3: TGCAGCGTTGAGGGTAACTCCGGGACTGAGAGCACAGATACGCAGTATTTT.